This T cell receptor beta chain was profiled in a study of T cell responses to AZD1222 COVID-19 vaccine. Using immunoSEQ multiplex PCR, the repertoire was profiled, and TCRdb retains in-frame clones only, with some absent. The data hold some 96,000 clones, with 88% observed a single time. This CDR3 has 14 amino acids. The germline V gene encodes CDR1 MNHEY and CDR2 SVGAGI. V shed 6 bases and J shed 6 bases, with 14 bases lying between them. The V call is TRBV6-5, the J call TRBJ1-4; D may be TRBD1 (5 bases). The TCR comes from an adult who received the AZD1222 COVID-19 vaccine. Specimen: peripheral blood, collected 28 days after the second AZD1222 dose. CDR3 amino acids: CASSLGTVDEKLFF. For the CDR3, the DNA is TGTGCCAGCAGCTTGGGGACGGTAGATGAAAAACTGTTTTTT.